This T cell receptor beta chain was sequenced in a study of graft-versus-host responses after intestinal transplantation. The CDR3 sequence is 16 residues long. Germline V gives CDR1 SGHRS, CDR2 YFSETQ. Trimming took 3 bases from V and 2 from J; bases not matched to a gene: 2. Comments on this clone: Its antigen remains unidentified.

Study results and limitations: In recipient marrow, GvH clones were found, and some appeared first in ileum or blood.

Profiling relied on immunoSEQ multiplex PCR, and the TCRdb table lists in-frame clones only, not all of them. The sample records about 100,000 clones, roughly 91% being singletons. J is TRBJ2-1 and V is TRBV5-1, with 13 bases fitting TRBD2. The clonotype was recovered from a human donor who was the organ donor for an intestinal transplant. Sequenced material: unstimulated CD4+ T cells sorted from spleen or lymph node cells, taken before transplant. The CDR3 DNA reads TGCGCCAGCAGCTGGACTAGCGGGGGAACCTACAATGAGCAGTTCTTC. It yields the protein CASSWTSGGTYNEQFF.